This T cell receptor (beta chain) was sequenced for a study of T-cell memory formation after mild COVID-19. Study at large: Clusters were largely donor specific.

This clonotype has only a few counts. The germline V gene encodes CDR1 SGHRS and CDR2 YFSETQ. Trimming removed 0 bases from V and 2 bases from J, with 7 bases in between. This CDR3 has 14 residues. Sample barcodes and UMIs were carried by the TCR alpha and TCR beta cDNA libraries that 5'RACE generated with constant-segment primers. Using its own MiXCR run on the 5' RACE reads, TCRdb lists one record per CDR3 protein. This sample has about 390,000 distinct CDR3 sequences, with around 21% found just once. This sequence joins TRBV5-1 and TRBJ2-3; D remains unclear. The sequence was collected from an adult woman who had mild COVID-19 (a few samples of this study predate the infection). Cell type and time point are not known. Sequencing was carried out using PBMCs or a T cell subset sorted from them (not recorded which). The CDR3 nucleotides read TGCGCCAGCAGCTTGGCCCTCCACACAGATACGCAGTATTTT. It specifies CASSLALHTDTQYF.